The 18 T cell receptor beta chains presented below share a single source sample, sequenced in a study of blood T cell repertoires in COVID-19. Measured with immunoSEQ multiplex PCR; TCRdb has only the in-frame clones, and not every one. The sample shows 200,000 to 250,000 clones, about nine tenths of them seen only once. Sequenced: peripheral blood. These receptors were taken from a man younger than 45 who had recovered from COVID-19.

The rearrangement uses TRBV4-3 and TRBJ2-1, with 9 positions matching TRBD1. The ends lost 3 bases at V and 9 bases at J; junction bases unmatched: 12. The CDR3 consists of 16 residues. Germline loops: CDR1 LGHNA, CDR2 YSLEER. DNA for the CDR3: TGCGCCAGCAGCCAGGCCCCCGGGACAGGGTTTGGTGAGCAGTTCTTC. Translating it yields CASSQAPGTGFGEQFF.

In DNA, the CDR3 is TGTGCCAGCAGTTTTTCAGGGGGCAGGGGGGAGCTGTTTTTT. Its translation: CASSFSGGRGELFF. The rearrangement links TRBV27 to TRBJ2-2, with 8 bases that match TRBD1. The germline V gene encodes CDR1 MNHEY and CDR2 SMNVEV (reference sequence). V was clipped by 3 bases and J by 8 bases; unmatched bases: 5. The CDR3 sequence is 14 residues long.

The chain couples TRBV15 to TRBJ1-1; 7 positions match TRBD1. The J segment lost 5 bases and the V segment lost 0 bases, leaving 0 bases of the junction unmatched. Germline CDR1 is LNHNV and CDR2 is YYDKDF (reference sequence). The length of the CDR3 is 13 residues. The CDR3 sequence is CATSRDRGTEAFF. The CDR3, as DNA: TGTGCCACCAGCAGAGACAGGGGGACTGAAGCTTTCTTT.

The chain links TRBV19 to TRBJ2-2; weak D call: TRBD2 (5 bases). Germline CDR1 is LNHDA and CDR2 is SQIVND (reference sequence). The CDR3 totals 11 residues. V was pared by 5 bases and J by 13 bases, with 11 bases between. CDR3 in amino acids: CASSVPAGLFF. The DNA for the CDR3 is TGTGCCAGTAGTGTCCCCGCGGGGCTGTTTTTT.

This rearrangement joins TRBV27 to TRBJ2-5; 9 positions agree with TRBD2. This CDR3 is 16 amino acids long. Germline CDR1 and CDR2: MNHEY and SMNVEV (reference sequence). With V trimmed by 4 bases and J by 5 bases, 11 bases remained unmatched. The CDR3: CASSSTPLAGRETQYF. The CDR3 DNA is TGTGCCAGCAGTTCCACCCCTCTAGCGGGGAGGGAGACCCAGTACTTC.

The V call is TRBV7-8, the J call TRBJ2-7; 10 positions match TRBD1. The germline gives CDR1 SGHVS, CDR2 FQNEAQ. This CDR3 contains 16 residues. V shed 4 bases, J shed 1 base, and the junction held 7 bases outside the gene matches. The DNA for the CDR3 is TGTGCCAGCAGCTCTAGGGGGGGACAGGGGTCCTACGAGCAGTACTTC. Translating gives CASSSRGGQGSYEQYF.

V is TRBV7-2 and J is TRBJ2-1; 8 positions match TRBD2. The V segment lost 5 bases and the J segment 4 bases; nucleotides outside the gene matches: 10. The CDR3 contains 16 residues. Per the germline V gene, CDR1 is SGHTA and CDR2 is FQGNSA. CDR3 DNA sequence: TGTGCCAGCAGCACGGGGTCTGGCGGGGGGTACAATGAGCAGTTCTTC. This translates into CASSTGSGGGYNEQFF.

The chain combines TRBV27 with TRBJ1-4; D is perhaps TRBD1 (6 bases). The CDR3 length is 14 residues. The V end was cut by 1 base, the J end by 7 bases, with 10 bases between. Per the germline V gene, CDR1 is MNHEY and CDR2 is SMNVEV (reference sequence). CDR3 region: CASSLLGRGEKLFF. In DNA, the CDR3 is TGTGCCAGCAGTTTATTGGGCAGGGGTGAAAAACTGTTTTTT.

The chain is built from TRBV9 and TRBJ2-3, with D unclear. Germline V gene data show CDR1 as SGDLS and CDR2 as YYNGEE. The length of the CDR3 is 12 residues. V lost 0 bases, J lost 7 bases, and 6 bases lay in between. The CDR3: CASSVDLYTQYF. The CDR3 coding sequence is TGTGCCAGCAGCGTAGATCTATATACGCAGTATTTT.

The rearrangement links TRBV3-1 (or the pseudogene TRBV3-2) to TRBJ2-7; D not certain. Trimming left V 0 bases short and J 7 bases short, with 7 bases between. The CDR3 covers 12 residues. The germline V gene encodes CDR1 LGHDT and CDR2 YNNKEL (reference sequence). CDR3 protein: CASSQDSREQYF. The CDR3 DNA follows: TGTGCCAGCAGCCAAGACTCCCGGGAGCAGTACTTC.

The rearrangement joins TRBV2 to TRBJ2-7; 11 bases align to TRBD2. CDR1 is SNHLY, CDR2 FYNNEI, per germline. CDR3 length: 17 residues. V lost 7 bases and J lost 3; bases outside the gene matches: 14. The CDR3 coding sequence is TGTGCCAGCAAAGGCTTACTAGCGGGGGATCTGGTCTACGAGCAGTACTTC. It translates to CASKGLLAGDLVYEQYF.

The gene calls are TRBV7-9 and TRBJ1-4; D unresolved. The CDR3 sequence is 13 residues long. V was clipped by 5 bases and J by 8 bases, with 12 bases between them. CDR1 is SEHNR, CDR2 FQNEAQ, per germline (reference sequence). The chain's CDR3 is CASSIREREKLFF. The CDR3 region has the DNA TGTGCCAGCAGCATTCGGGAGCGCGAAAAACTGTTTTTT.

This chain uses TRBV7-9 with TRBJ1-1, with TRBD1 as a possible D gene (5 bases). V was clipped by 4 bases and J by 1 base, with 13 bases between them. CDR3 length equals 15 residues. Germline CDR1 SEHNR, CDR2 FQNEAQ (reference sequence). The CDR3 sequence: CASSYHDGGNTEAFF. CDR3 DNA: TGTGCCAGCAGCTATCATGACGGGGGGAACACTGAAGCTTTCTTT.

The rearrangement links TRBV10-3 to TRBJ1-4, with D perhaps matching TRBD1 (6 bases). Germline CDR1 ENHRY, CDR2 SYGVKD. V was clipped by 6 bases and J by 5 bases, with 10 bases between them. This CDR3 region has 13 residues. CDR3 DNA: TGTGCCATCAGACAGGGAGCGAATGAAAAACTGTTTTTT. It yields the protein CAIRQGANEKLFF.

The chain recombines TRBV11-2 with TRBJ2-7, with a tentative D call TRBD1 (5 bases). V was clipped by 1 base and J by 6 bases, with 7 bases between them. CDR3 length equals 12 residues. The germline CDR1 and CDR2 sequences are SGHAT and FQNNGV. The CDR3 sequence: CASSLVQGEQYF. The CDR3 DNA follows: TGTGCCAGCAGCTTAGTCCAGGGCGAGCAGTACTTC.

This rearrangement joins TRBV6-5 to TRBJ2-7; 8 bases line up with TRBD2. Germline V gene lookup returns CDR1 MNHEY and CDR2 SVGAGI. The CDR3 runs to 13 residues. V lost 6 bases, J lost 6 bases, and 7 bases stayed unmatched. The CDR3 coding sequence is TGTGCCAGCAGCCAGCGGGAGAGGGGCGAGCAGTACTTC. Translation gives CASSQRERGEQYF.

DNA for the CDR3: TGTGCCTGGACTAAGGGGGCAGCGAACGGGGAGCTGTTTTTT. The encoded protein is CAWTKGAANGELFF. The rearrangement joins TRBV30 to TRBJ2-2; the match to TRBD1 covers 7 bases. V shed 4 bases and J 7 bases; nucleotides not matched to a gene: 9. From germline, CDR1 is GTSNPN and CDR2 SVGIG (reference sequence). The CDR3 is made up of 14 amino acids.

The V and J genes are TRBV6-2 or TRBV6-3 and TRBJ1-2; D uncertain. The CDR3 has 14 residues. CDR1 and CDR2 (germline): MNHEY, SVGEGT. The V end was cut by 4 bases, the J end by 8 bases, with 17 bases between. The CDR3 sequence is CASSSQAATRGYTF. CDR3 coding DNA: TGTGCCAGCAGTTCTCAGGCGGCCACTAGGGGCTACACCTTC.